This T cell receptor beta chain came from a study of blood T cell repertoires in COVID-19. In the study overall: Acute and convalescent COVID-19 samples came from the United States, Italy and Spain. PBMCs, B-cell-depleted T cells, or T cells were the source of the cDNA or gDNA that made up the material.

Germline values: CDR1 GTSNPN, CDR2 SVGIG (reference sequence). V was pared by 3 bases and J by 4 bases, with 18 bases between. The CDR3 loop spans 15 amino acids. Sequencing used immunoSEQ multiplex PCR; TCRdb keeps in-frame clones, though not all of them. The data hold about 260,000 clones, with around nine tenths observed a single time. The chain links TRBV30 to TRBJ1-1, with D perhaps TRBD1 (5 bases). Sample: peripheral blood. This TCR was recovered from a man between 25 and 39 years old with active or convalescent COVID-19. The CDR3: CAWRVGYSGGTEAFF. CDR3 coding DNA: TGTGCCTGGAGGGTTGGGTACTCGGGGGGCACTGAAGCTTTCTTT.